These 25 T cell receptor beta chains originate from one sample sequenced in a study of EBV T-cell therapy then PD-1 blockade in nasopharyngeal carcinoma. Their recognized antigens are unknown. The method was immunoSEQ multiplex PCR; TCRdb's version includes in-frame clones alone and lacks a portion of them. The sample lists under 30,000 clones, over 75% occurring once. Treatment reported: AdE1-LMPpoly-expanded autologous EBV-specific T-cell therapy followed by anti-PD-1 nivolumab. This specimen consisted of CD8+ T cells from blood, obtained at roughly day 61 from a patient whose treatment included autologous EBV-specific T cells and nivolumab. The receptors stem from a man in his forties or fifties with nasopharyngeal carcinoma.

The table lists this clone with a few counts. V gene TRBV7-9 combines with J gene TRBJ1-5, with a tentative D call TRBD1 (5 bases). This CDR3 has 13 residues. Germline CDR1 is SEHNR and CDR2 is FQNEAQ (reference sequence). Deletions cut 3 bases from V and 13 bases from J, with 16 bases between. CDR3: CASSFSRDGAQHF. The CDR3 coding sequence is TGTGCCAGCAGCTTCTCCCGGGACGGAGCTCAGCATTTT.

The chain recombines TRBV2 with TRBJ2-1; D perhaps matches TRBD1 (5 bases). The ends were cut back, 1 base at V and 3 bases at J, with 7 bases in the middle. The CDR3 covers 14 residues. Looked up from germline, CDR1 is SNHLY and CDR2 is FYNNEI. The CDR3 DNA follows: TGTGCCAGCAGTGAAGGGCAGGGCTACAATGAGCAGTTCTTC. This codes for CASSEGQGYNEQFF.

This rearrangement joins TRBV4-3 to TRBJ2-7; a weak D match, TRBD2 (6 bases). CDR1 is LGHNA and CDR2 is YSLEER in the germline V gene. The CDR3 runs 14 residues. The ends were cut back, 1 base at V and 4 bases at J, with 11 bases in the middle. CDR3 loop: CASSQGVGRYEQYF. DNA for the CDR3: TGCGCCAGCAGCCAAGGAGTCGGGAGATACGAGCAGTACTTC.

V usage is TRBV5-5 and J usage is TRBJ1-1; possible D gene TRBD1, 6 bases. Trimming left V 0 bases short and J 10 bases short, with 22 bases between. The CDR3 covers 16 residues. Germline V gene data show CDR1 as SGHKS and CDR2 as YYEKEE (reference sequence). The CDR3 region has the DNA TGTGCCAGCAGCTTGGTTTTTCCGGACAGAGGGGAGAGAGCTTTCTTT. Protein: CASSLVFPDRGERAFF.

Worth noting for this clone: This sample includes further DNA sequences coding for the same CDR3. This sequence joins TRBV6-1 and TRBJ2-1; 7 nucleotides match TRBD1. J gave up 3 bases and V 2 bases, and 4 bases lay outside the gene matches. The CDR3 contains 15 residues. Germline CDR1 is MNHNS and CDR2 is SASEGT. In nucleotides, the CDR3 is TGTGCCAGCAGTGAATTGGCAGGGGGCTACAATGAGCAGTTCTTC. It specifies CASSELAGGYNEQFF.

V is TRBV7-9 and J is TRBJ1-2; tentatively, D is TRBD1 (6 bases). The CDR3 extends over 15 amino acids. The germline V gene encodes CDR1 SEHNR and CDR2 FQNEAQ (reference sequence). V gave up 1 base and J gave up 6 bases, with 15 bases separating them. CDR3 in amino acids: CASSLGGGISDGYTF. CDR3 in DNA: TGTGCCAGCAGCTTAGGAGGGGGTATCTCCGATGGCTACACCTTC.

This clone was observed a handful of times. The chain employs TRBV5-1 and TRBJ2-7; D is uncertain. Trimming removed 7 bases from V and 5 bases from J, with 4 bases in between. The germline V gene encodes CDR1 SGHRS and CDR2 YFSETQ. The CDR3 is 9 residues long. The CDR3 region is CASGDEQYF. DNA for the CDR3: TGCGCCAGCGGCGACGAGCAGTACTTC. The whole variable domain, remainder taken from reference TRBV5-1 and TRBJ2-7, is KAGVTQTPRYLIKTRGQQVTLSCSPISGHRSVSWYQQTPGQGLQFLFEYFSETQRNKGNFPGRFSGRQFSNSRSEMNVSTLELGDSALYLCASGDEQYFGPGTRLTVT.

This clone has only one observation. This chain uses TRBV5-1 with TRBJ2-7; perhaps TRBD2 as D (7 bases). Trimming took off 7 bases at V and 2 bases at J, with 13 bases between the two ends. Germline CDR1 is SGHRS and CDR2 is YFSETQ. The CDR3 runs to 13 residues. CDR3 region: CASGPGGPYEQYF. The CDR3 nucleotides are TGCGCCAGCGGCCCGGGGGGCCCCTACGAGCAGTACTTC. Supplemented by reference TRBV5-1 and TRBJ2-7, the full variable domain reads KAGVTQTPRYLIKTRGQQVTLSCSPISGHRSVSWYQQTPGQGLQFLFEYFSETQRNKGNFPGRFSGRQFSNSRSEMNVSTLELGDSALYLCASGPGGPYEQYFGPGTRLTVT.

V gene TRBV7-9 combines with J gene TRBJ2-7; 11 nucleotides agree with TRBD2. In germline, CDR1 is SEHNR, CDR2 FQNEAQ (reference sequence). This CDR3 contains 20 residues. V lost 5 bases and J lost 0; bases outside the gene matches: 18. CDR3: CASSTAEDGVAGGRSYEQYF. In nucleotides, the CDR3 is TGTGCCAGCAGCACTGCTGAGGATGGCGTAGCGGGGGGGCGCTCCTACGAGCAGTACTTC.

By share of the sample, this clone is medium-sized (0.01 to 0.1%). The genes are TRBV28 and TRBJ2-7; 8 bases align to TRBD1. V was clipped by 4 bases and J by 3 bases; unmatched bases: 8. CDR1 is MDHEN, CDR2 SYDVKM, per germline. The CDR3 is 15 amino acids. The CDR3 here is CASSYIGQGDYEQYF. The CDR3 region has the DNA TGTGCCAGCAGTTATATTGGACAGGGAGACTACGAGCAGTACTTC.

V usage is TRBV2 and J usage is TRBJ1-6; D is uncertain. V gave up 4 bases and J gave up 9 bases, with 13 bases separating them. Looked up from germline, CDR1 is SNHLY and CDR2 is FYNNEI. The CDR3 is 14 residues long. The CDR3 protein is CASSVLSIGSPLHF. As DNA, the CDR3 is TGTGCCAGCAGTGTGCTCTCTATAGGTTCACCCCTCCACTTT.

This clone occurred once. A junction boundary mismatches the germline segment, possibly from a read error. For the CDR3, the DNA is TGTGCCAGCGGTGACGGGGAGCTGTTTTTT. This codes for CASGDGELFF. The rearrangement uses TRBV6-1 and TRBJ2-2, with D unclear. Per germline, CDR1 MNHNS and CDR2 SASEGT. This CDR3 spans 10 amino acids.

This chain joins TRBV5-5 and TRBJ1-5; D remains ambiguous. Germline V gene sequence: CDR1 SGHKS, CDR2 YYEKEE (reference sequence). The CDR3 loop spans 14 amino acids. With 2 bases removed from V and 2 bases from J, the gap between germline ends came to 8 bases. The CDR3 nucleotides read TGTGCCAGCAGCTTACTATTTGGCAATCAGCCCCAGCATTTT. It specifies CASSLLFGNQPQHF. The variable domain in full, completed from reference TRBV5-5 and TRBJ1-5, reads DAGVTQSPTHLIKTRGQQVTLRCSPISGHKSVSWYQQVLGQGPQFIFQYYEKEERGRGNFPDRFSARQFPNYSSELNVNALLLGDSALYLCASSLLFGNQPQHFGDGTRLSIL.

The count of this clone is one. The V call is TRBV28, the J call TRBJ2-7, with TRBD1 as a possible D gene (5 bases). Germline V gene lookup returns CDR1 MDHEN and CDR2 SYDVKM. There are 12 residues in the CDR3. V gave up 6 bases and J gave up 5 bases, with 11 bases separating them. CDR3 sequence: CASRTRVNEQYF. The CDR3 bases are TGTGCCAGCAGGACCAGGGTGAACGAGCAGTACTTC.

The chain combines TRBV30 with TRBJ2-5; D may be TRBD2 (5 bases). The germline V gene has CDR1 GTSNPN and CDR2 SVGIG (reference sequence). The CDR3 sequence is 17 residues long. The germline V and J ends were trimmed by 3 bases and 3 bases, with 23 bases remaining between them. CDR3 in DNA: TGTGCCTGGAGCCCCCAATTTCGGGAAGGAGAAGAAGAGACCCAGTACTTC. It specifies CAWSPQFREGEEETQYF. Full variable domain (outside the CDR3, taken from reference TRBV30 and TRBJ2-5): SQTIHQWPATLVQPVGSPLSLECTVEGTSNPNLYWYRQAAGRGLQLLFYSVGIGQISSEVPQNLSASRPQDRQFILSSKKLLLSDSGFYLCAWSPQFREGEEETQYFGPGTRLLVL.

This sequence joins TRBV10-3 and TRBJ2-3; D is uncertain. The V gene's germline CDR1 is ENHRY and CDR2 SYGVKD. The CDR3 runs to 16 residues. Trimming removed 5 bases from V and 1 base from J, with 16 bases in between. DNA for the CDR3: TGTGCCATCAGTAACCCTGGACGGAAAGGCACAGATACGCAGTATTTT. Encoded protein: CAISNPGRKGTDTQYF.

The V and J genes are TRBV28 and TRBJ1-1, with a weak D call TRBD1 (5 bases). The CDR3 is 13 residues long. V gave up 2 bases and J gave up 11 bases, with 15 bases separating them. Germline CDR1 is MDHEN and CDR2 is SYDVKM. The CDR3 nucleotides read TGTGCCAGCAGTTTAATGGTAGCAGGGAGGGCTTTCTTT. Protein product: CASSLMVAGRAFF. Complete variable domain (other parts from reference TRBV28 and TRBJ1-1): DVKVTQSSRYLVKRTGEKVFLECVQDMDHENMFWYRQDPGLGLRLIYFSYDVKMKEKGDIPEGYSVSREKKERFSLILESASTNQTSMYLCASSLMVAGRAFFGQGTRLTVV.

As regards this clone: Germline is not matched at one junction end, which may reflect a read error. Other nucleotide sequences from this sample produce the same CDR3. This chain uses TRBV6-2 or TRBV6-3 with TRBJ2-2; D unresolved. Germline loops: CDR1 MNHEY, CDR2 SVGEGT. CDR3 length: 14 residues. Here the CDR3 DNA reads TGCGCCAGCAGTTACCCGGACGCCACCGGGGAGCTGTTTTTT. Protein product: CASSYPDATGELFF.

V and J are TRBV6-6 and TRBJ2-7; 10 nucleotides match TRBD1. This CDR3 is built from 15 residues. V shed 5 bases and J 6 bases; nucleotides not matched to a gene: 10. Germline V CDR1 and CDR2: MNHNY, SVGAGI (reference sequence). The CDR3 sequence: CASSRTGTGALEQYF. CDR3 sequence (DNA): TGTGCCAGCAGTAGAACCGGGACAGGGGCTCTCGAGCAGTACTTC.

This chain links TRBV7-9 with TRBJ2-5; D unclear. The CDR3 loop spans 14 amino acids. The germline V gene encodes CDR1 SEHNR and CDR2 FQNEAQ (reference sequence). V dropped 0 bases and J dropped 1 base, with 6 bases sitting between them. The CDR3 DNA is TGTGCCAGCAGCTTAGCAGCGCGCCAAGAGACCCAGTACTTC. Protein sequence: CASSLAARQETQYF.

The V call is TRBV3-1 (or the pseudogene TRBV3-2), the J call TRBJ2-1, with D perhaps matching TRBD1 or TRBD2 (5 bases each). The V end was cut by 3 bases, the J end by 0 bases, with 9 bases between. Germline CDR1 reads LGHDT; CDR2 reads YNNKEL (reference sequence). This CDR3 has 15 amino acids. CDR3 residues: CASSQRGGSYNEQFF. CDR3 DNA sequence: TGTGCCAGCAGCCAGAGGGGTGGCTCCTACAATGAGCAGTTCTTC.

In nucleotides, the CDR3 is TGCGCCAGCAGCCAGGGGACCCACCACATCAATGAGCAGTTCTTC. It codes for CASSQGTHHINEQFF. The chain employs TRBV4-3 and TRBJ2-1; either TRBD1 or TRBD2 may supply D (5 bases each). V was pared by 3 bases and J by 6 bases, with 15 bases between. The CDR3 length is 15 residues. CDR1 and CDR2 (germline): LGHNA, YSLEER.

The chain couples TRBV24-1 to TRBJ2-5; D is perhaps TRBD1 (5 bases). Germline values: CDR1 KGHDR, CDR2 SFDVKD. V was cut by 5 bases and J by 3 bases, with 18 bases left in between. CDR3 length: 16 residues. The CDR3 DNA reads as TGTGCCACCAGTGCCCCCCCATGGGGCAGGGAAGAGACCCAGTACTTC. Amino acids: CATSAPPWGREETQYF.

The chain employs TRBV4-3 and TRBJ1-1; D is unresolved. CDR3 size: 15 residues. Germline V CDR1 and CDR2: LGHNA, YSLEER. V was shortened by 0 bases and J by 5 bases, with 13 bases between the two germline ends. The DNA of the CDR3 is TGCGCCAGCAGCCAAGAACGGCCGAGATGGACTGAAGCTTTCTTT. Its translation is CASSQERPRWTEAFF.

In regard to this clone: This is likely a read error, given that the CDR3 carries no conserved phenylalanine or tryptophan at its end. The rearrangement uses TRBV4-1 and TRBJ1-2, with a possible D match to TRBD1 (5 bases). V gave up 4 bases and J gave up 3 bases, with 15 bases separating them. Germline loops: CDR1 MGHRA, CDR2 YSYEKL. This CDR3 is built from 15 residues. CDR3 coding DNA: TGCGCCAGCAGCCCGGGTAGTATGGGGGACTATGGCTACACCTCC. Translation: CASSPGSMGDYGYTS.